Reported below is one T cell receptor (beta chain). Clones were read by immunoSEQ multiplex PCR, and TCRdb kept only the in-frame ones, dropping some. The data hold around 2.5 million clones, with over 85% observed a single time. The CDR3 loop spans 13 amino acids. The germline CDR1 and CDR2 sequences are SGHAT and FQNNGV. This sample is drawn from a study of shared clonotypes between healthy human individuals. This receptor was identified in a man in his late teens or twenties in good health. Some clones in this sample may be carry-over from other donors' samples. Input material: naive CD4+ T cells from PBMCs. Noted subset: CD45RA+ positively selected. The genes are TRBV11-2 and TRBJ2-5; D ambiguous. The end of the DNA is better explained by TRBJ2-7, so the J call may be wrong. For the CDR3, the DNA is TGTGCCAGCACCGTGGTACAAGCCTACGAGCAGTACTTC. Residues: CASTVVQAYEQYF.